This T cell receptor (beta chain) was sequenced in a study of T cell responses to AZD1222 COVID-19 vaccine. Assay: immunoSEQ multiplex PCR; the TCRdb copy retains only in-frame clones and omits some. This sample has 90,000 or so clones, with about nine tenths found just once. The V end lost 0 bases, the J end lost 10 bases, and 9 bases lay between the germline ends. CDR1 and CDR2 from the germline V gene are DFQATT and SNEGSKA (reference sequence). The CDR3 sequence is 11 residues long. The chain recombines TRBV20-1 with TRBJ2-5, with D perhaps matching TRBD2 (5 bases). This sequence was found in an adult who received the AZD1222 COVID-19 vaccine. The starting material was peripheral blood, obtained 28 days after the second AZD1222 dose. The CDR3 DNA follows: TGCAGTGCTAGAGATGGAGGACTCCAGTACTTC. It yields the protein CSARDGGLQYF.